A single sample is the source of the 27 T cell receptor beta chains below, sequenced in a study of T cells in localized non-small cell lung cancer (dated by TCRdb to the early 2020s). Receptor libraries were prepared by the immunoSEQ multiplex PCR assay. The immuneACCESS repertoire file appears here via TCRdb, limited to in-frame rearrangements. These files lack a portion of the clones; in checked studies, under half of the deficit traces to unresolved V genes, and the cause of the others is not known. Within this sample are tens of thousands of clones, with around 90% of them counted one time only. The ten most abundant clones make up about 10% of the sample. The specimen comprised PBMCs, sampled before any cancer treatment. These receptors came from a woman aged 35 to 70 with stage II lung adenocarcinoma.

Only one count was recorded for this clone. The genes are TRBV11-2 and TRBJ1-6; D ambiguous. CDR3 size: 18 residues. Germline V lookup: CDR1 SGHAT, CDR2 FQNNGV. V dropped 5 bases and J dropped 1 base, with 18 bases sitting between them. The CDR3 reads CASSRRVGWGSYNSPLHF. CDR3 DNA: TGTGCCAGCAGCCGAAGGGTAGGGTGGGGATCCTATAATTCACCCCTCCACTTT.

J is TRBJ1-2 and V is TRBV5-6; 11 positions match TRBD1. Germline loops: CDR1 SGHDT, CDR2 YYEEEE. V lost 1 base to trimming and J lost 6 bases; unmatched junction nucleotides: 11. The CDR3 runs 17 residues. In DNA, the CDR3 is TGTGCCAGCAGCTTGCCCGGGACAGGGGGTTTCTGGGATGGCTACACCTTC. Encoded protein: CASSLPGTGGFWDGYTF.

This clone was picked up one time. The chain links TRBV7-9 to TRBJ2-7; 9 bases fit TRBD1. Germline CDR1 reads SEHNR; CDR2 reads FQNEAQ (reference sequence). V was clipped by 3 bases and J by 3 bases; unmatched bases: 6. The CDR3 consists of 15 residues. The CDR3 DNA follows: TGTGCCAGCAGCTTCGTACAGGGGGCCAACTACGAGCAGTACTTC. Protein product: CASSFVQGANYEQYF.

A few counts support this clone. The V and J genes are TRBV5-5 and TRBJ2-5; 8 nucleotides match TRBD1. Unmatched junction bases numbered 5, after V lost 0 bases and J lost 4 bases. CDR3 length: 15 residues. Germline V gene data show CDR1 as SGHKS and CDR2 as YYEKEE (reference sequence). The CDR3 bases are TGTGCCAGCAGCTTGGAGGACAGGGTCCTAGAGACCCAGTACTTC. It yields the protein CASSLEDRVLETQYF.

This clone was seen just once. The gene calls are TRBV6-1 and TRBJ2-2; 12 bases fit TRBD2. With 4 bases clipped from V and 6 bases from J, the junction kept 6 bases outside the gene matches. The V gene's germline CDR1 is MNHNS and CDR2 SASEGT. The CDR3 runs 16 residues. CDR3 amino acids: CASSGRLAGEAGELFF. The DNA of the CDR3 is TGTGCCAGCAGTGGAAGACTAGCGGGAGAGGCCGGGGAGCTGTTTTTT.

The chain is built from TRBV6-6 and TRBJ2-2; tentative D call: TRBD1 (6 bases). CDR1 is MNHNY and CDR2 is SVGAGI in the germline V gene (reference sequence). The CDR3 is 15 amino acids. V was pared by 2 bases and J by 2 bases, with 9 bases between. The DNA for the CDR3 is TGTGCCAGCAGTTACCCGGGACAAAACACCGGGGAGCTGTTTTTT. This encodes CASSYPGQNTGELFF.

This chain uses TRBV11-2 with TRBJ1-2, with D possibly being TRBD1 (5 bases). The CDR3 is made up of 13 amino acids. CDR1 SGHAT and CDR2 FQNNGV come from the germline V gene. V lost 0 bases to trimming and J lost 8 bases, with 10 bases between them. The CDR3 loop is CASSLEWGEGYTF. The DNA for the CDR3 is TGTGCCAGCAGCTTAGAGTGGGGGGAAGGCTACACCTTC.

J is TRBJ1-1 and V is TRBV4-1; no reliable D call. This CDR3 contains 14 residues. The germline gives CDR1 MGHRA, CDR2 YSYEKL. Trimming cost V 1 base and J 5 bases, with 11 bases left between them. The CDR3: CASSQAGPKTEAFF. In nucleotides, the CDR3 is TGCGCCAGCAGCCAAGCCGGGCCCAAGACTGAAGCTTTCTTT.

In DNA form, the CDR3 reads TGTGCCAGCAGCTACAGCACTGAAGCTTTCTTT. Protein product: CASSYSTEAFF. This chain joins TRBV7-9 and TRBJ1-1; no clear D gene. This CDR3 is built from 11 residues. CDR1 and CDR2 (germline): SEHNR, FQNEAQ (reference sequence). Trimming took 4 bases from V and 4 from J, leaving 4 bases between them.

J is TRBJ1-3 and V is TRBV7-9, with a possible D match to TRBD1 (6 bases). The CDR3 is made up of 16 amino acids. V lost 5 bases and J 0 bases, leaving 14 bases between the germline ends. The germline V gene has CDR1 SEHNR and CDR2 FQNEAQ (reference sequence). The CDR3 loop reads CASSKQGPDSGNTIYF. CDR3 in DNA: TGTGCCAGCAGCAAACAGGGCCCTGACTCTGGAAACACCATATATTTT.

V is TRBV6-5 and J is TRBJ1-4, with D perhaps TRBD1 (5 bases). The CDR3 is made up of 15 amino acids. CDR1 MNHEY and CDR2 SVGAGI come from the germline V gene. The germline V and J ends were trimmed by 8 bases and 10 bases, with 23 bases remaining between them. The CDR3 loop reads CASSYGPGYAGKLFF. Written as DNA, the CDR3 is TGTGCCAGCTCCTACGGGCCAGGGTATGCGGGAAAACTGTTTTTT.

The chain employs TRBV7-9 and TRBJ2-2; D is perhaps TRBD1 (6 bases). The CDR3 totals 13 residues. V dropped 5 bases and J dropped 5 bases, with 9 bases sitting between them. Germline values: CDR1 SEHNR, CDR2 FQNEAQ (reference sequence). The CDR3 region has the DNA TGTGCCAGCAGCCCAACAGGGACCGGGGAGCTGTTTTTT. Translating gives CASSPTGTGELFF.

The chain uses TRBV19 and TRBJ1-1, with unresolved D. This CDR3 region has 17 residues. Germline V gene data show CDR1 as LNHDA and CDR2 as SQIVND (reference sequence). V dropped 2 bases and J dropped 0 bases, with 16 bases sitting between them. The CDR3 protein is CASSIFPSAGLNTEAFF. DNA for the CDR3: TGTGCCAGTAGTATATTCCCTTCGGCAGGTCTGAACACTGAAGCTTTCTTT.

This clone was seen more than once but under ten times. This chain joins TRBV25-1 and TRBJ1-1; no clear D. Germline values: CDR1 MGHDK, CDR2 SYGVNS. The CDR3 sequence is 18 residues long. V gave up 4 bases and J gave up 0 bases, with 21 bases separating them. The CDR3 sequence is CASSAKMDALYLNTEAFF. The CDR3 bases are TGTGCCAGCAGTGCCAAGATGGACGCACTGTACTTGAACACTGAAGCTTTCTTT.

This chain uses TRBV19 with TRBJ2-1; D gene unclear. CDR1 is LNHDA and CDR2 is SQIVND in the germline V gene (reference sequence). The CDR3 runs to 14 residues. The V end lost 6 bases, the J end lost 0 bases, and 9 bases lay between the germline ends. The CDR3 spells CASSAHSSYNEQFF. The CDR3 bases are TGTGCCAGTAGCGCCCACAGCTCCTACAATGAGCAGTTCTTC.

The CDR3 reads CASGPSSGSPGEQYF. Here the CDR3 DNA reads TGTGCCAGCGGTCCTTCTAGCGGGAGCCCCGGGGAGCAGTACTTC. The rearrangement joins TRBV2 to TRBJ2-7; the match to TRBD2 covers 10 bases. The CDR3 contains 15 residues. From germline, CDR1 is SNHLY and CDR2 FYNNEI. V trimming: 8 bases; J trimming: 7 bases; junction bases outside the gene matches: 14.

This chain joins TRBV10-1 and TRBJ1-2; perhaps TRBD1 as D (5 bases). The CDR3 extends over 14 amino acids. The V and J ends lost 4 bases and 8 bases respectively, with 17 bases between them. Per the germline V gene, CDR1 is WNHNN and CDR2 is SYGVQD (reference sequence). The CDR3 DNA sequence: TGCGCCAGCAGTGGGGGGTCTAGCCCTAAGGGCTACACCTTC. Protein sequence: CASSGGSSPKGYTF.

As DNA, the CDR3 is TGTGCCAGCAATCGAAGGGGGGACACTGAAGCTTTCTTT. Translating gives CASNRRGDTEAFF. This chain links TRBV6-5 with TRBJ1-1; D is perhaps TRBD1 (6 bases). Germline lookup yields CDR1 MNHEY and CDR2 SVGAGI. The CDR3 contains 13 residues. V lost 7 bases and J lost 3, with 12 bases in between.

The chain uses TRBV5-1 and TRBJ2-2; either TRBD1 or TRBD2 may fit D (5 bases each). CDR1 and CDR2 (germline): SGHRS, YFSETQ. The CDR3 contains 18 residues. V lost 4 bases, J lost 5 bases, and 24 bases lay in between. The CDR3 region is CASSPGVGAGKHTGELFF. Here the CDR3 DNA reads TGCGCCAGCAGCCCCGGGGTAGGGGCTGGGAAACATACCGGGGAGCTGTTTTTT.

The V and J genes are TRBV7-2 and TRBJ1-3, with TRBD1 matching over 9 bases. From germline, CDR1 is SGHTA and CDR2 FQGNSA. The CDR3 extends over 15 amino acids. With 6 bases clipped from V and 4 bases from J, the junction kept 7 bases outside the gene matches. The CDR3 DNA reads as TGTGCCAGCAGTAATACAGGGGGCTTAGGAAACACCATATATTTT. Its protein is CASSNTGGLGNTIYF.

This clone appeared a single time. The V call is TRBV6-4, the J call TRBJ1-6, with D perhaps TRBD1 (6 bases). From germline, CDR1 is MRHNA and CDR2 SNTAGT. Trimming left V 6 bases short and J 9 bases short, with 18 bases between. The CDR3 totals 15 residues. The CDR3 nucleotides are TGTGCCAGCAGCCCAGGGGCTACGATCATTTCACCCCTCCACTTT. It encodes CASSPGATIISPLHF.

This sequence joins TRBV5-6 and TRBJ1-5; 8 bases line up with TRBD1. The CDR3 is 17 amino acids. J was trimmed by 3 bases and V by 4 bases; bases with no gene match: 12. Germline lookup yields CDR1 SGHDT and CDR2 YYEEEE. This CDR3 reads CASSRGGRGLDNQPQHF. DNA of the CDR3: TGTGCCAGCAGCCGGGGAGGCAGGGGGCTAGACAATCAGCCCCAGCATTTT.

This rearrangement joins TRBV18 to TRBJ1-2; D ambiguous. The CDR3 runs 17 residues. Trimming pared 3 bases from V and 1 base from J, leaving 18 bases between. Germline V gives CDR1 KGHSH, CDR2 LQKENI. Here the CDR3 DNA reads TGTGCCAGCTCACCGAGTCAGTCCCTAATGATTAACTATGGCTACACCTTC. Translation: CASSPSQSLMINYGYTF.

CDR3: CASSDRDRDEQYF. For the CDR3, the DNA is TGTGCCAGCAGCGATAGGGACAGGGACGAGCAGTACTTC. The chain recombines TRBV5-4 with TRBJ2-7; 9 bases fit TRBD1. Germline CDR1 and CDR2: SGHNT and YYREEE (reference sequence). V dropped 4 bases and J dropped 5; count of bases not matched to a gene: 4. CDR3 length: 13 amino acids.

The CDR3 DNA is TGTGCCATCCGGTCGGGGTTGAACACTGAAGCTTTCTTT. Translating gives CAIRSGLNTEAFF. The chain recombines TRBV10-3 with TRBJ1-1; D gene ambiguous. The CDR3 is made up of 13 amino acids. The V gene lost 8 bases and the J gene lost 0 bases, with 10 bases spanning the gap. Germline lookup yields CDR1 ENHRY and CDR2 SYGVKD.

This sequence joins TRBV2 and TRBJ1-5; D unclear. Trimming pared 6 bases from V and 2 bases from J, leaving 8 bases between. In germline, CDR1 is SNHLY, CDR2 FYNNEI. This CDR3 comprises 13 residues. Written as DNA, the CDR3 is TGTGCCAGCAGGGGAAGGGGCAATCAGCCCCAGCATTTT. This encodes CASRGRGNQPQHF.

This chain joins TRBV11-2 and TRBJ2-3; D is ambiguous. CDR3 length equals 14 residues. Deletions cut 3 bases from V and 6 bases from J, with 13 bases between. CDR1 SGHAT and CDR2 FQNNGV come from the germline V gene. CDR3 coding DNA: TGTGCCAGCAGCTTTAGTTTTCTCTCTGATACGCAGTATTTT. Its protein product is CASSFSFLSDTQYF.